Below are 22 T cell receptor beta chains sequenced from a single sample in a study of vaccination and CD4 T cells after COVID-19. Sequence data for DNA of cultured CD4+ T cells were generated by the Oncomine TCR Beta short-read assay. TCRdb itself ran the PCR reads through MiXCR, one entry per CDR3 protein. The table records about 20,000 distinct CDR3 sequences, approximately 50% of them present only once. Treatment: approximately 11-day PBMC culture with coronavirus spike peptide pools or control peptides (ViraFEST assay). No cognate antigen is known for these TCRs. Material for sequencing was CD4+ T cells from blood, cultured in vitro. These receptors all come from a human donor who had recovered from COVID-19.

V and J are TRBV24-1 and TRBJ2-7; 14 nucleotides line up with TRBD2. J lost 3 bases, V lost 2 bases, and 5 bases had no gene match. CDR1 is KGHDR and CDR2 is SFDVKD in the germline V gene. The CDR3 contains 17 residues. This CDR3 reads CATSDSPGTSGSYEQYF. CDR3 coding DNA: TGTGCCACCAGTGATTCCCCAGGGACTAGCGGGAGCTACGAGCAGTACTTC.

This chain uses TRBV6-1 with TRBJ2-5; D call uncertain. Germline CDR1 MNHNS, CDR2 SASEGT. The V and J ends lost 6 bases and 2 bases respectively, with 22 bases between them. The CDR3 length is 17 residues. DNA of the CDR3: TGTGCCAGCAGAAATATGATGATCCTTCGAATTCAAGAGACCCAGTACTTC. Protein product: CASRNMMILRIQETQYF.

In this sample, this clonotype turned up a few times. The V and J genes are TRBV6-1 and TRBJ2-7, with 8 nucleotides matching TRBD1. Germline V gene sequence: CDR1 MNHNS, CDR2 SASEGT. The CDR3 extends over 14 amino acids. V lost 6 bases, J lost 2 bases, and 6 bases stayed unmatched. The CDR3 sequence is CASSKGQGTYEQYF. The CDR3 DNA follows: TGTGCCAGCAGCAAAGGACAGGGTACCTACGAGCAGTACTTC.

This clonotype occurred a few times. The chain is built from TRBV7-8 and TRBJ2-3, with 9 positions matching TRBD2. This CDR3 contains 18 residues. Trimming at V came to 5 bases and at J to 3 bases, leaving 15 bases not matched to a gene. The germline CDR1 and CDR2 sequences are SGHVS and FQNEAQ. The CDR3 is CASSRWREGLGGTDTQYF. CDR3 DNA: TGTGCCAGCAGCAGATGGCGGGAGGGCCTTGGCGGGACAGATACGCAGTATTTT.

The chain employs TRBV28 and TRBJ2-7; D not certain. The length of the CDR3 is 14 residues. V lost 5 bases to trimming and J lost 1 base, with 12 bases between them. In germline, CDR1 is MDHEN, CDR2 SYDVKM. The DNA for the CDR3 is TGTGCCAGCAGTCCCCATGGAGAATCCTACGAGCAGTACTTC. Its protein product is CASSPHGESYEQYF.

This chain joins TRBV28 and TRBJ2-5; TRBD2 agrees at 12 bases. The CDR3 totals 18 residues. V shed 6 bases, J shed 2 bases, and the junction held 13 bases outside the gene matches. Germline V gene data show CDR1 as MDHEN and CDR2 as SYDVKM. Here the CDR3 reads CASSPNPRLAGVQETQYF. Here the CDR3 DNA reads TGTGCCAGCAGCCCAAACCCCAGACTAGCGGGGGTGCAAGAGACCCAGTACTTC. The entire variable domain, with the rest obtained from reference TRBV28 and TRBJ2-5, is as follows: DVKVTQSSRYLVKRTGEKVFLECVQDMDHENMFWYRQDPGLGLRLIYFSYDVKMKEKGDIPEGYSVSREKKERFSLILESASTNQTSMYLCASSPNPRLAGVQETQYFGPGTRLLVL.

This chain links TRBV7-2 with TRBJ2-1; TRBD1 might be the D (6 bases). V dropped 3 bases and J dropped 2 bases, with 11 bases sitting between them. The V gene's germline CDR1 is SGHTA and CDR2 FQGNSA. The CDR3 consists of 15 residues. CDR3 residues: CASSLRQGPYNEQFF. In nucleotides, the CDR3 is TGTGCCAGCAGCTTGAGGCAGGGGCCCTACAATGAGCAGTTCTTC.

The rearrangement uses TRBV5-1 and TRBJ2-2; no reliable D call. This CDR3 has 14 amino acids. Between the trimmed V and J ends, which lost 4 bases and 5 bases, there was a span of 12 bases. Germline V gives CDR1 SGHRS, CDR2 YFSETQ. Here the CDR3 reads CASSRVDGTGELFF. In DNA, the CDR3 is TGCGCCAGCAGCAGGGTGGATGGGACCGGGGAGCTGTTTTTT.

The chain has TRBV11-2 and TRBJ1-3, with 8 bases identical to TRBD1. The V gene end was trimmed by 4 bases and the J gene end by 0 bases; junction bases not matched to a gene: 8. The CDR3 is 17 residues long. Germline assignment: CDR1 SGHAT and CDR2 FQNNGV. The chain's CDR3 is CASSWDRTALSGNTIYF. The CDR3 coding sequence is TGTGCCAGCAGCTGGGACAGGACGGCTCTCTCTGGAAACACCATATATTTT.

This clonotype showed up just once. V is TRBV9 and J is TRBJ1-3; D gene uncertain. V dropped 0 bases and J dropped 0 bases, with 10 bases sitting between them. The germline CDR1 and CDR2 sequences are SGDLS and YYNGEE. The CDR3 totals 16 residues. CDR3 sequence reads: CASSVAGLFSGNTIYF. The CDR3 DNA sequence: TGTGCCAGCAGCGTAGCCGGCCTGTTCTCTGGAAACACCATATATTTT.

The V gene is TRBV6-1, the J gene TRBJ2-7, with 11 bases matching TRBD2. This CDR3 spans 15 amino acids. Germline-derived CDR1 and CDR2 are MNHNS and SASEGT. The V and J ends lost 6 bases and 5 bases, in that order; junction bases with no gene match: 9. The CDR3 sequence is CASSLSTSGADEQYF. CDR3 nucleotide sequence: TGTGCCAGCAGCCTATCGACTAGCGGGGCCGACGAGCAGTACTTC.

The chain is built from TRBV10-1 and TRBJ1-1; D remains ambiguous. The V end was cut by 4 bases, the J end by 1 base, with 7 bases between. This CDR3 spans 13 amino acids. From germline, CDR1 is WNHNN and CDR2 SYGVQD (reference sequence). CDR3: CASSGTRNTEAFF. CDR3 sequence (DNA): TGCGCCAGCAGTGGAACAAGGAACACTGAAGCTTTCTTT.

The rearrangement uses TRBV6-1 and TRBJ2-3; TRBD2 matches 9 bases. Germline V lookup: CDR1 MNHNS, CDR2 SASEGT. This CDR3 region has 18 residues. Losses at the gene ends were 1 base for V and 2 bases for J; bases not matched to a gene: 10. The CDR3 sequence: CASSEVRLAGMYTDTQYF. The CDR3 DNA reads as TGTGCCAGCAGTGAAGTAAGGCTAGCGGGGATGTACACAGATACGCAGTATTTT.

This chain connects TRBV20-1 to TRBJ1-6; no definite D call. V lost 5 bases and J lost 4, with 12 bases in between. CDR3 length equals 14 residues. Germline CDR1 is DFQATT and CDR2 is SNEGSKA (reference sequence). CDR3 nucleotide sequence: TGCAGTGCTCACTCTACGGGATATAATTCACCCCTCCACTTT. Encoded protein: CSAHSTGYNSPLHF.

On this clonotype: A junction end diverges from the germline sequence, so it may reflect a read error. V is TRBV7-7 and J is TRBJ2-2; tentatively, D is TRBD2 (5 bases). Per the germline V gene, CDR1 is SSHAT and CDR2 is FNYEAQ (reference sequence). This CDR3 contains 16 residues. CDR3: CASSLGAPGGTGKLFF. CDR3 DNA sequence: TGTGCCAGCAGCTTAGGGGCCCCAGGTGGTACCGGGAAGCTGTTTTTT. The full variable domain, in which reference TRBV7-7 and TRBJ2-2 provide the parts outside the CDR3, is GAGVSQSPRYKVTKRGQDVTLRCDPISSHATLYWYQQALGQGPEFLTYFNYEAQPDKSGLPSDRFSAERPEGSISTLTIQRTEQRDSAMYRCASSLGAPGGTGKLFFGEGSRLTVL.

V and J are TRBV2 and TRBJ2-2; 10 bases map to TRBD2. Germline assignment: CDR1 SNHLY and CDR2 FYNNEI. The V and J ends lost 6 bases and 1 base, in that order; junction bases with no gene match: 2. CDR3 size: 15 residues. Written as DNA, the CDR3 is TGTGCCAGCAGATGGACTAGCGGGAACACCGGGGAGCTGTTTTTT. Protein product: CASRWTSGNTGELFF.

The J gene is TRBJ2-6, the V gene TRBV6-5; D possibly uses TRBD1 or TRBD2 (5 bases each). The ends were cut back, 2 bases at V and 0 bases at J, with 14 bases in the middle. This CDR3 has 18 amino acids. From germline, CDR1 is MNHEY and CDR2 SVGAGI. The CDR3 DNA reads TGTGCCAGCAGTTACCGGACACCCGGGGACTCTGGGGCCAACGTCCTGACTTTC. Its protein is CASSYRTPGDSGANVLTF.

The CDR3 here is CASSLGTPGDYGYTF. The DNA of the CDR3 is TGTGCCAGCAGTTTAGGGACCCCCGGGGACTATGGCTACACCTTC. This chain links TRBV28 with TRBJ1-2, with D maybe TRBD1 (5 bases). The CDR3 runs to 15 residues. From germline, CDR1 is MDHEN and CDR2 SYDVKM. Trimming removed 2 bases from V and 3 bases from J, with 13 bases in between.

This chain links TRBV6-2 or TRBV6-3 with TRBJ2-3, with 10 bases aligning to TRBD2. With V trimmed by 1 base and J by 6 bases, 10 bases remained unmatched. The germline V gene has CDR1 MNHEY and CDR2 SVGEGT. This CDR3 contains 17 residues. The CDR3 coding sequence is TGTGCCAGCAGTTACTTTAGCGGGAGGATACTCCCCGATACGCAGTATTTT. Encoded protein: CASSYFSGRILPDTQYF.

This clonotype was picked up a small number of times. CDR3 sequence reads: CASSFSSQETQYF. CDR3 DNA: TGTGCCAGCAGCTTTAGCAGCCAAGAGACCCAGTACTTC. The chain is built from TRBV7-9 and TRBJ2-5, with D uncertain. The CDR3 runs 13 residues. From germline, CDR1 is SEHNR and CDR2 FQNEAQ (reference sequence). V was clipped by 3 bases and J by 1 base, with 6 bases between them.

This clonotype occurred a few times. The genes are TRBV14 and TRBJ2-5; 8 nucleotides line up with TRBD1. V was pared by 0 bases and J by 3 bases, with 15 bases of the junction left unmatched. Germline V gives CDR1 SGHDN, CDR2 FVKESK. CDR3 length: 19 amino acids. The CDR3, as DNA: TGTGCCAGCAGCCAAGAGATGGGACAGGCCCTTGTATCTAAAGAGACCCAGTACTTC. This gives the protein CASSQEMGQALVSKETQYF.

V is TRBV7-6 and J is TRBJ1-4; tentatively, D is TRBD1 (6 bases). This CDR3 spans 15 amino acids. The germline V and J ends were trimmed by 4 bases and 4 bases, with 13 bases remaining between them. CDR1 SGHVS and CDR2 FNYEAQ come from the germline V gene. The CDR3 spells CASSSYREDNEKLFF. The DNA for the CDR3 is TGTGCCAGCAGCTCCTACAGGGAGGATAATGAAAAACTGTTTTTT.